Below, one T cell receptor beta chain is given with its context. These data come from a study of OX40 agonist ivuxolimab in advanced cancers. CDR3 length: 16 residues. V dropped 5 bases and J dropped 0; count of bases not matched to a gene: 9. Per germline, CDR1 MGHDK and CDR2 SYGVNS. Sequencing was performed with immunoSEQ multiplex PCR; in TCRdb, only in-frame clones are kept and a portion is missing. The profile shows about 130,000 clones, less than 95% of them singletons. This clonotype was sampled from an adult with an advanced solid tumor such as melanoma, head and neck, liver or kidney cancer. Here the sequenced sample was CD4+ or CD8+ T cells sorted from blood, taken in a trial of the OX40 agonist ivuxolimab. V usage is TRBV25-1 and J usage is TRBJ1-2; 7 bases line up with TRBD1. The CDR3 here is CASSPRGDGANYGYTF. The CDR3 DNA follows: TGTGCCAGCAGTCCCAGGGGGGATGGAGCTAACTATGGCTACACCTTC.